One sample yielded the 25 T cell receptor beta chains listed below, sequenced in a study of early T cells in non-severe SARS-CoV-2 infection. TCRdb reanalysed the 5' RACE reads using MiXCR and keeps one entry per CDR3 protein. The table shows some 96,000 distinct CDR3 sequences, with around 14% occurring only once. The specimen sequenced was whole blood. Source of these receptors: an adult who was a healthcare worker with PCR-confirmed SARS-CoV-2 infection or an uninfected control (not recorded which).

In this sample, this clonotype turned up many times. The CDR3 DNA reads as TGCAGCGTTGTTGAGGGGTATACGGACGAGCAGTACTTC. Translation: CSVVEGYTDEQYF. The rearrangement uses TRBV29-1 and TRBJ2-7, with D perhaps TRBD1 or TRBD2 (5 bases each). V dropped 4 bases and J dropped 5 bases, with 15 bases sitting between them. CDR1 is SQVTM and CDR2 is ANQGSEA in the germline V gene. The CDR3 consists of 13 residues.

This clonotype was seen repeatedly, ten times or more. This chain links TRBV7-8 with TRBJ2-1; TRBD2 aligns across 7 bases. The germline V gene encodes CDR1 SGHVS and CDR2 FQNEAQ. V dropped 5 bases and J dropped 2; count of bases not matched to a gene: 18. This CDR3 has 19 residues. The CDR3 DNA reads TGTGCCAGCAGCCCAGAGAGGCGGGGGATTCGCCCGACCTACAATGAGCAGTTCTTC. This codes for CASSPERRGIRPTYNEQFF.

This clonotype has at least ten counts. This chain uses TRBV7-6 with TRBJ2-3; D might be TRBD1 (7 bases). Germline CDR1 and CDR2: SGHVS and FNYEAQ. V was pared by 5 bases and J by 4 bases, with 22 bases between. The CDR3 is made up of 17 amino acids. CDR3 sequence (DNA): TGTGCCAGCAGCCTACTTGGGGACAGTCGGGGGCCAGATACGCAGTATTTT. Residues: CASSLLGDSRGPDTQYF.

This clonotype has at least ten counts. V gene TRBV28 combines with J gene TRBJ2-1, with TRBD1 matching over 8 bases. V trimming: 4 bases; J trimming: 3 bases; junction bases outside the gene matches: 5. CDR3 length: 15 residues. Germline V gene lookup returns CDR1 MDHEN and CDR2 SYDVKM. CDR3 region: CASSSPGQGYNEQFF. CDR3 DNA sequence: TGTGCCAGCAGTTCCCCCGGACAGGGCTACAATGAGCAGTTCTTC. The entire variable domain, with the rest obtained from reference TRBV28 and TRBJ2-1, is as follows: DVKVTQSSRYLVKRTGEKVFLECVQDMDHENMFWYRQDPGLGLRLIYFSYDVKMKEKGDIPEGYSVSREKKERFSLILESASTNQTSMYLCASSSPGQGYNEQFFGPGTRLTVL.

Ten or more counts support this clonotype. The V gene is TRBV12-3 or TRBV12-4, the J gene TRBJ1-1; a weak D match, TRBD1 (6 bases). CDR3 length: 12 amino acids. V was clipped by 5 bases and J by 8 bases, with 12 bases between them. DNA for the CDR3: TGTGCCAGCAGTCGGCCCGGGACAGAAGCTTTCTTT. Translated, it gives CASSRPGTEAFF.

This clonotype was observed at least ten times. The chain couples TRBV19 to TRBJ1-5; possible D gene TRBD1, 6 bases. CDR3 length equals 15 residues. V lost 3 bases and J lost 1, with 10 bases in between. Germline assignment: CDR1 LNHDA and CDR2 SQIVND (reference sequence). CDR3 nucleotide sequence: TGTGCCAGTAGTATCGGGGGCTCCAGCAATCAGCCCCAGCATTTT. Protein product: CASSIGGSSNQPQHF. The whole variable domain, filled in from reference TRBV19 and TRBJ1-5, reads DGGITQSPKYLFRKEGQNVTLSCEQNLNHDAMYWYRQDPGQGLRLIYYSQIVNDFQKGDIAEGYSVSREKKESFPLTVTSAQKNPTAFYLCASSIGGSSNQPQHFGDGTRLSIL.

For this clonotype: A clone one base away is much larger, so this may be a read error. V is TRBV9 and J is TRBJ2-7; TRBD1 matches 9 bases. The CDR3 consists of 16 residues. The germline CDR1 and CDR2 sequences are SGDLS and YYNGEE. CDR3: CARSVHGTGLSYEQYF. The DNA for the CDR3 is TGTGCCAGAAGCGTACATGGGACAGGGCTCTCCTACGAGCAGTACTTC.

The V and J genes are TRBV7-8 and TRBJ2-2; D unclear. V lost 5 bases to trimming and J lost 5 bases, with 12 bases between them. Germline CDR1 SGHVS, CDR2 FQNEAQ. The CDR3 has 14 amino acids. The CDR3 reads CASSRDGWTGELFF. CDR3 DNA sequence: TGTGCCAGCAGCAGAGACGGGTGGACCGGGGAGCTGTTTTTT. Full variable domain (outside the CDR3, taken from reference TRBV7-8 and TRBJ2-2): GAGVSQSPRYKVAKRGQDVALRCDPISGHVSLFWYQQALGQGPEFLTYFQNEAQLDKSGLPSDRFFAERPEGSVSTLKIQRTQQEDSAVYLCASSRDGWTGELFFGEGSRLTVL.

This clonotype was seen at least ten times. The chain is built from TRBV7-2 and TRBJ1-2, with 10 nucleotides matching TRBD1. This CDR3 contains 15 residues. The trim removed 5 bases at V and 4 bases at J, leaving 7 bases unmatched. The germline V gene encodes CDR1 SGHTA and CDR2 FQGNSA. The CDR3 DNA reads as TGTGCCAGCAGCCCCGGACAGGGGGTGTCCTATGGCTACACCTTC. Amino acids: CASSPGQGVSYGYTF.

A few counts support this clonotype. The V gene is TRBV12-3 or TRBV12-4, the J gene TRBJ1-4; 7 nucleotides align to TRBD1. This CDR3 has 14 residues. J gave up 5 bases and V 1 base, and 1 base lay outside the gene matches. In nucleotides, the CDR3 is TGTGCCAGCAGTTTAGGGGACAGCAATGAAAAACTGTTTTTT. It specifies CASSLGDSNEKLFF.

The V and J genes are TRBV4-3 and TRBJ2-7; TRBD1 matches 7 bases. The length of the CDR3 is 16 residues. In germline, CDR1 is LGHNA, CDR2 YSLEER. V lost 0 bases, J lost 4 bases, and 9 bases stayed unmatched. CDR3 loop: CASSQDWPGQSYEQYF. DNA for the CDR3: TGCGCCAGCAGCCAAGATTGGCCGGGACAGTCATACGAGCAGTACTTC.

This clonotype was seen more than once but under ten times. The chain is built from TRBV11-2 and TRBJ2-3; tentative D call: TRBD2 (5 bases). There are 14 residues in the CDR3. V was cut by 5 bases and J by 11 bases, with 20 bases left in between. CDR1 and CDR2 (germline): SGHAT, FQNNGV. The DNA of the CDR3 is TGTGCCAGCAGCACCGGCCCGGACTCCCAAGGGCAGTATTTT. This encodes CASSTGPDSQGQYF.

This clonotype was detected only a few times. The chain has TRBV18 and TRBJ2-7; D tentatively reads TRBD1 or TRBD2 (5 bases each). Germline V lookup: CDR1 KGHSH, CDR2 LQKENI. With 2 bases removed from V and 3 bases from J, the gap between germline ends came to 11 bases. This CDR3 comprises 14 residues. The CDR3 DNA sequence: TGTGCCAGCTCACCAAGGGCAGGGAGCTACGAGCAGTACTTC. This translates into CASSPRAGSYEQYF.

This clonotype was recorded many times. CDR3 in DNA: TGCAGTGCTGGGGCGACCGCCTATGGCTACACCTTC. It codes for CSAGATAYGYTF. The V call is TRBV20-1, the J call TRBJ1-2; TRBD1 might be the D (5 bases). CDR3 length: 12 residues. Germline loops: CDR1 DFQATT, CDR2 SNEGSKA (reference sequence). The germline V and J ends were trimmed by 5 bases and 4 bases, with 11 bases remaining between them.

This clonotype has a count of ten or more. The rearrangement joins TRBV7-2 to TRBJ2-5; 12 bases line up with TRBD2. The germline CDR1 and CDR2 sequences are SGHTA and FQGNSA. V shed 6 bases and J 7 bases; nucleotides not matched to a gene: 3. There are 13 residues in the CDR3. CDR3 amino acids: CASRTSGGVTQYF. CDR3 sequence (DNA): TGTGCCAGCAGGACTAGCGGGGGTGTGACCCAGTACTTC.

This clonotype has a count of ten or more. The CDR3 sequence is CASSWRGGALETQYF. As DNA, the CDR3 is TGTGCCAGCAGCTGGCGGGGGGGCGCCCTGGAGACCCAGTACTTC. The chain couples TRBV28 to TRBJ2-5, with 9 bases aligning to TRBD2. The CDR3 loop spans 15 amino acids. Unmatched junction bases numbered 10, after V lost 6 bases and J lost 5 bases. CDR1 and CDR2 from the germline V gene are MDHEN and SYDVKM.

This clonotype was recorded many times. The chain recombines TRBV5-1 with TRBJ1-1, with 9 bases matching TRBD1. The CDR3 has 17 residues. Germline lookup yields CDR1 SGHRS and CDR2 YFSETQ. Germline trimming cut 3 bases from V and 1 base from J; bases unmatched to any gene: 10. The CDR3 nucleotides read TGCGCCAGCAGCTCATACGTCCCGGGACAGGGGAACACTGAAGCTTTCTTT. It translates to CASSSYVPGQGNTEAFF.

The J gene is TRBJ1-1, the V gene TRBV10-1; no firm D call. Germline V CDR1 and CDR2: WNHNN, SYGVQD (reference sequence). With 3 bases removed from V and 0 bases from J, the gap between germline ends came to 8 bases. This CDR3 spans 14 amino acids. The CDR3 loop is CASSDGVLNTEAFF. Here the CDR3 DNA reads TGCGCCAGCAGTGATGGGGTTTTGAACACTGAAGCTTTCTTT.

The chain uses TRBV24-1 and TRBJ2-3, with TRBD2 identical over 7 bases. The germline V gene encodes CDR1 KGHDR and CDR2 SFDVKD. The V segment lost 9 bases and the J segment 0 bases; nucleotides outside the gene matches: 8. The CDR3 loop spans 15 amino acids. DNA for the CDR3: TGTGCCACCGTCCCCGGGGGGACTAGCACAGATACGCAGTATTTT. Translation gives CATVPGGTSTDTQYF.

This clonotype was detected many times. The J gene is TRBJ1-1, the V gene TRBV20-1; 7 bases match TRBD1. V was pared by 6 bases and J by 4 bases, with 5 bases of the junction left unmatched. This CDR3 region has 12 residues. Germline assignment: CDR1 DFQATT and CDR2 SNEGSKA (reference sequence). DNA for the CDR3: TGCAGTGCAAAGGGGGCGGCCACTGAAGCTTTCTTT. This sequence encodes CSAKGAATEAFF.

The chain carries TRBV20-1 and TRBJ2-7; 12 bases align to TRBD2. CDR3 length equals 14 residues. Germline trimming cut 5 bases from V and 6 bases from J; bases unmatched to any gene: 8. CDR1 is DFQATT and CDR2 is SNEGSKA in the germline V gene (reference sequence). CDR3 amino acids: CSAASGGADFEQYF. The DNA for the CDR3 is TGCAGTGCTGCTAGCGGGGGGGCCGATTTCGAGCAGTACTTC.

The table lists this clonotype with many counts. J is TRBJ2-7 and V is TRBV20-1; 9 bases agree with TRBD1. This CDR3 is built from 15 residues. J was trimmed by 1 base and V by 6 bases; bases with no gene match: 10. Looked up from germline, CDR1 is DFQATT and CDR2 is SNEGSKA (reference sequence). Written as DNA, the CDR3 is TGCAGTGCCGATGCCCGGGACAGGGTTTCCTACGAGCAGTACTTC. Residues: CSADARDRVSYEQYF.

The genes are TRBV12-3 or TRBV12-4 and TRBJ1-6; 8 bases fit TRBD1. Trimming took 5 bases from V and 5 from J; bases not matched to a gene: 5. The CDR3 is 15 amino acids. The chain's CDR3 is CASSPRQGNNSPLHF. The CDR3 region has the DNA TGTGCCAGCAGTCCTCGACAGGGGAATAATTCACCCCTCCACTTT.

The V call is TRBV7-7, the J call TRBJ2-6, with D tentatively TRBD1 (5 bases). This CDR3 is built from 18 residues. V shed 3 bases and J shed 2 bases, with 17 bases lying between them. Per germline, CDR1 SSHAT and CDR2 FNYEAQ (reference sequence). The CDR3 region is CASSFSPLGRAGANVLTF. The CDR3 DNA sequence: TGTGCCAGCAGCTTTTCACCCTTGGGCAGGGCTGGGGCCAACGTCCTGACTTTC.

This clonotype occurred a few times. The chain links TRBV7-6 to TRBJ1-1, with D possibly matching TRBD1 (5 bases). Germline V CDR1 and CDR2: SGHVS, FNYEAQ. The V and J ends lost 1 base and 3 bases respectively, with 12 bases between them. This CDR3 has 15 residues. This chain's CDR3 is CASSLGWGLDTEAFF. The CDR3, as DNA: TGTGCCAGCAGCTTAGGGTGGGGCCTGGACACTGAAGCTTTCTTT.